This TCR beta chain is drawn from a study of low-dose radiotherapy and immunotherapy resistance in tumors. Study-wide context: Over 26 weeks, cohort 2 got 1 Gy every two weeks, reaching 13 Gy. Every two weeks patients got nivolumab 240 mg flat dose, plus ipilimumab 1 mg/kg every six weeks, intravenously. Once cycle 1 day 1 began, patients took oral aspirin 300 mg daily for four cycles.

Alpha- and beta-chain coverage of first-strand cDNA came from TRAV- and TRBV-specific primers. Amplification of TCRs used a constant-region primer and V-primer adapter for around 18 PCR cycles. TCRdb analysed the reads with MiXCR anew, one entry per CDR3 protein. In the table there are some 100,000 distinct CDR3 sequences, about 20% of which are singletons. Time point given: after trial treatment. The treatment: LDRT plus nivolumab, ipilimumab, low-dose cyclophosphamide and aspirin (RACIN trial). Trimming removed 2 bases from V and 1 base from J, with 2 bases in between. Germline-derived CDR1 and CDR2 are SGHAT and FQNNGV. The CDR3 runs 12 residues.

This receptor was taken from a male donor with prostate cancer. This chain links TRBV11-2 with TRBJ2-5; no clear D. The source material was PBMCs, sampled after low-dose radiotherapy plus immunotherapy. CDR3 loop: CASSLFQETQYF. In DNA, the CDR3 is TGTGCCAGCAGCTTATTCCAAGAGACCCAGTACTTC. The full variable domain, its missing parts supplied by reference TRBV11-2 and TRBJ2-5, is EAGVAQSPRYKIIEKRQSVAFWCNPISGHATLYWYQQILGQGPKLLIQFQNNGVVDDSQLPKDRFSAERLKGVDSTLKIQPAKLEDSAVYLCASSLFQETQYFGPGTRLLVL.